This T cell receptor (beta chain) originates from a study of breast tumors, draining lymph nodes, adjacent tissues. Findings of the study overall: Compared with lymph nodes, tumors were less diverse; compared with nontumor tissue, more.

The table lists this clonotype with a count of one. Its matching antigen is unknown. MiXCR, run by TCRdb on the multiplex PCR reads, gives a single entry per CDR3 protein. This table has 150,000 to 200,000 distinct CDR3 sequences, approximately 30% appearing once. Per the germline V gene, CDR1 is DFQATT and CDR2 is SNEGSKA (reference sequence). V lost 3 bases and J 4 bases, leaving 12 bases between the germline ends. The CDR3 runs 13 residues. Samples came from axillary lymph nodes draining the breast cancer. Sequenced sample: axillary lymph node tissue. The chain links TRBV20-1 to TRBJ2-5; no definite D call. This receptor was identified in a female donor with breast cancer. Some clones in this sample may be carry-over from other donors' samples. CDR3 residues: CSARVPGGETQYF. CDR3 nucleotide sequence: TGCAGTGCTAGGGTACCGGGTGGAGAGACCCAGTACTTC.